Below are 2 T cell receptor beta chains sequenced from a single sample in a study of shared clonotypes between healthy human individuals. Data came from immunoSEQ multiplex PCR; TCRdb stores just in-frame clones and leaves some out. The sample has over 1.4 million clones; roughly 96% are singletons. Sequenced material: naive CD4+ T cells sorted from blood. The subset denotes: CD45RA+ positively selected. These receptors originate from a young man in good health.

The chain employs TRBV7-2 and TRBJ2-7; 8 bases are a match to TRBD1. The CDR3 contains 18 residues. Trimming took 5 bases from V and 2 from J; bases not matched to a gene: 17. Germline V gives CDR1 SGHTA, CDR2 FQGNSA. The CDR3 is CASSPRTGLVWSPYEQYF. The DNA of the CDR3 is TGTGCCAGCAGCCCGAGGACAGGGTTAGTATGGTCCCCCTACGAGCAGTACTTC.

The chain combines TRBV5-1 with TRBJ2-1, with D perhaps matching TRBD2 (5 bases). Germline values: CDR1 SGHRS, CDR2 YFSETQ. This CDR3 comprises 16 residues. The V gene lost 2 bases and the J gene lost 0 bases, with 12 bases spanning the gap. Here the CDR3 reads CASSFRGSSSYNEQFF. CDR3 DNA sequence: TGCGCCAGCAGCTTCCGTGGGAGTAGCTCCTACAATGAGCAGTTCTTC.